This TCR beta chain comes out of a study of shared clonotypes between healthy human individuals. The wider study: CD4 naive cells filled three plates per donor, CD4 memory three, CD8 naive two and CD8 memory one.

Authors' processing steps: Filtering of immunoSEQ junctional sequences could not match full-length read filtering. Clones were read by immunoSEQ multiplex PCR, and TCRdb kept only the in-frame ones, dropping some. The V and J calls and clone size were taken over from that table, and D and trimming were inferred from the DNA. In the table there are about 2 million clones, about 95% of which are singletons. CDR1 and CDR2 (germline): SGHTA, FQGNSA. The V and J ends lost 2 bases and 10 bases, in that order; junction bases with no gene match: 5. The CDR3 has 15 residues. In regard to this clone: What it binds is not known.

Study-wide results and limits: Genetic and exposure-history diversity was limited by the small donor number. With a few donors compared, roughly 5% of naive CD4 clonotypes were shared.

The receptor comes from a man aged 18 to 29 in good health. The sequenced sample consisted of naive CD4+ T cells sorted from blood. Subset described: CD45RA+ positively selected. The rearrangement links TRBV7-2 to TRBJ2-1, with TRBD2 matching over 13 bases. CDR3 region: CASSLRTSGSLEQFF. DNA of the CDR3: TGTGCCAGCAGCTTACGGACTAGCGGGAGCTTGGAGCAGTTCTTC.